This T cell receptor (beta chain) was found in a study of blood T cell repertoires in COVID-19. Study overall: The cDNA or gDNA used as material had been derived from T cells, B-cell-depleted T cells, or PBMCs.

Method: immunoSEQ multiplex PCR; TCRdb's copy keeps in-frame clones and lacks some. The data show some 190,000 clones, over 70% seen once. The CDR3 length is 22 residues. Germline-derived CDR1 and CDR2 are SQVTM and ANQGSEA. V was trimmed by 0 bases and J by 10 bases, leaving 40 bases between them. This TCR came from a man in his fifties or sixties with acute or convalescent COVID-19. The chain links TRBV29-1 to TRBJ2-1; D perhaps matches TRBD1 (5 bases). The sample taken for sequencing was peripheral blood. The CDR3 protein is CSVEDPSSAPHLGPQSWGEQFF. CDR3 in DNA: TGCAGCGTTGAAGATCCCAGTTCGGCTCCCCATTTGGGGCCCCAGTCCTGGGGAGAGCAGTTCTTC.